The rows below give T cell receptor beta chains drawn from one sample of a study of human T cells and chemical hapten exposure. TCRdb re-called the RACE reads through MiXCR, storing one row per CDR3 protein. The sample lists 35,000 to 50,000 distinct CDR3 sequences; 4.3% were seen once. The source material was whole blood. These receptors all come from a female donor in good health. Some clones in this sample may be carry-over from other donors' samples. Both conserved end residues are part of each CDR3. Each record gives: D gene, J gene, V gene, CDR3 protein. The D gene is left open where the match is weak.

.	TRBJ1-4	TRBV29-1	CSVGGGADEKLFF
.	TRBJ2-3	TRBV4-3	CASSQDVGSGDTQYF
.	TRBJ2-2	TRBV20-1	CSASSRRNTGELFF
.	TRBJ1-3	TRBV18	CASSPQGSGNTIYF
.	TRBJ1-1	TRBV2	CATRKQGGEAFF
.	TRBJ2-3	TRBV7-2	CASSFVGQADTQYF
.	TRBJ2-3	TRBV2	CASSSLTGTADTQYF
.	TRBJ2-3	TRBV6-5	CASSLSSSATDTQYF
.	TRBJ1-4	TRBV12-3/TRBV12-4	CASSSSTGRGDEKLFF
TRBD2	TRBJ2-2	TRBV5-4	CASSFSGGGTGELFF
TRBD1	TRBJ1-1	TRBV12-3/TRBV12-4	CASSPDRGRAEAFF
.	TRBJ1-1	TRBV2	CASRATEAFF
.	TRBJ2-3	TRBV20-1	CSARDSALLKDTQYF
.	TRBJ2-2	TRBV15	CATSRDRLRVTGELFF
.	TRBJ2-1	TRBV5-1	CASSEHLDRNYNEQFF
.	TRBJ1-6	TRBV7-8	CASSLLGNSPLHF
TRBD2	TRBJ2-1	TRBV19	CASTGASGAPRGRGEQFF
TRBD2	TRBJ2-3	TRBV5-1	CASSWGGGGAGDTQYF
.	TRBJ2-3	TRBV29-1	CSVERGGSGTDTQYF
TRBD1	TRBJ1-2	TRBV5-1	CASSATGGSGYTF
.	TRBJ2-1	TRBV6-5	CASRKGASSDEQFF
TRBD1	TRBJ1-2	TRBV6-2/TRBV6-3	CASIPDDRVGYGYTF
TRBD1	TRBJ2-7	TRBV11-2	CASSLRDRGSYEQYF
.	TRBJ1-3	TRBV7-2	CASSHRASGNTIYF
.	TRBJ2-2	TRBV7-2	CASSTRPTVSGELFF
TRBD1	TRBJ1-1	TRBV6-6	CASSLTGNTEAFF
.	TRBJ1-4	TRBV29-1	CSVQGSGEKLFF
.	TRBJ2-7	TRBV5-6	CASSSGRSTYEQYF
.	TRBJ2-2	TRBV6-1	CASSDAGDAGELFF
.	TRBJ2-3	TRBV3-1	CASSQESQDTQYF
.	TRBJ1-3	TRBV6-1	CANGGRSGNTIYF
TRBD1	TRBJ2-7	TRBV6-6	CASSRTGLGEQYF
.	TRBJ1-1	TRBV10-3	CAISDTGDTEAFF
TRBD1	TRBJ2-3	TRBV4-3	CASSSQGQGQDTQYF
TRBD1	TRBJ2-4	TRBV28	CASSLTGVAKNIQYF
.	TRBJ1-1	TRBV10-3	CAITSGVSDTEAFF
TRBD1	TRBJ1-6	TRBV5-4	CASSLDRGHSPLHF
TRBD1	TRBJ2-7	TRBV13	CASSSGQGAYEQYF
TRBD1	TRBJ1-5	TRBV11-2	CASSQGTAHNQPQHF
TRBD2	TRBJ2-3	TRBV5-1	CASSLGPRAGDTDTQYF